Each of the 27 T cell receptor beta chains below was sequenced from the same sample in a study of T cell responses to AZD1222 COVID-19 vaccine. Sequenced by immunoSEQ multiplex PCR; TCRdb stores in-frame clones only, minus some. Of fewer than 200,000 clones in the sample, approximately 92% are singletons; the top ten hold about 10%. The sample consisted of peripheral blood, taken on day 0 of AZD1222 vaccination. These receptors were taken from an adult in good health.

V gene TRBV10-3 combines with J gene TRBJ1-2; 12 bases line up with TRBD1. The CDR3 totals 15 residues. Looked up from germline, CDR1 is ENHRY and CDR2 is SYGVKD. V dropped 5 bases and J dropped 8; count of bases not matched to a gene: 9. CDR3 DNA sequence: TGTGCCATCAGTACATCAGGGACAGGGGGCAGGGGCTACACCTTC. Translation gives CAISTSGTGGRGYTF.

The chain combines TRBV5-1 with TRBJ2-1; tentatively, D is TRBD1 or TRBD2 (6 bases each). Trimming stripped 1 base from V and 5 bases from J, with 16 bases between. CDR3 length equals 16 residues. CDR1 SGHRS and CDR2 YFSETQ come from the germline V gene. The CDR3, as DNA: TGCGCCAGCAGCTTGAGCGGCCAGGGGAGGAACAATGAGCAGTTCTTC. This codes for CASSLSGQGRNNEQFF.

This clone was recorded a few times. The V call is TRBV13, the J call TRBJ1-2; possibly TRBD1 for D (5 bases). CDR1 and CDR2 from the germline V gene are PRHDT and FYEKMQ (reference sequence). Deletions cut 5 bases from V and 14 bases from J, with 18 bases between. The CDR3 consists of 12 residues. In nucleotides, the CDR3 is TGTGCCAGCAGCACCTCTTCTCGGACACAAACCTTC. This gives the protein CASSTSSRTQTF. The full variable domain, completed using reference TRBV13 and TRBJ1-2, is AAGVIQSPRHLIKEKRETATLKCYPIPRHDTVYWYQQGPGQDPQFLISFYEKMQSDKGSIPDRFSAQQFSDYHSELNMSSLELGDSALYFCASSTSSRTQTFGSGTRLTVV.

The chain joins TRBV6-1 to TRBJ1-3, with D tentatively TRBD1 (5 bases). The CDR3 sequence is 14 residues long. Trimming shortened V by 2 bases and J by 9 bases, and 14 bases separated the two germline ends. Germline V CDR1 and CDR2: MNHNS, SASEGT. This CDR3 reads CASSERASGGTIYF. In nucleotides, the CDR3 is TGTGCCAGCAGTGAACGGGCCTCCGGGGGCACCATATATTTT.

This chain connects TRBV11-2 to TRBJ1-1; maybe TRBD1 (6 bases). V was cut by 5 bases and J by 3 bases, with 16 bases left in between. CDR1 and CDR2 (germline): SGHAT, FQNNGV. CDR3 length: 15 residues. The CDR3 loop reads CASSPIQGPDTEAFF. DNA of the CDR3: TGTGCCAGCAGCCCCATACAGGGACCCGACACTGAAGCTTTCTTT.

J is TRBJ2-2 and V is TRBV7-9; D may match TRBD1 or TRBD2 (6 bases each). The length of the CDR3 is 11 residues. Germline-derived CDR1 and CDR2 are SEHNR and FQNEAQ (reference sequence). The CDR3: CDSGAIGELFF. The CDR3, as DNA: TGTGATTCGGGGGCGATCGGGGAGCTGTTTTTT.

This chain links TRBV11-2 with TRBJ1-3, with D possibly being TRBD1 (5 bases). The V end was cut by 7 bases, the J end by 0 bases, with 19 bases between. CDR3 size: 17 residues. CDR1 and CDR2 from the germline V gene are SGHAT and FQNNGV. The CDR3, as DNA: TGTGCCAGCAACCCAGACCAGGGCGAGATCTCTGGAAACACCATATATTTT. Amino acid sequence: CASNPDQGEISGNTIYF.

The rearrangement links TRBV9 to TRBJ1-2; perhaps TRBD1 as D (5 bases). Germline V CDR1 and CDR2: SGDLS, YYNGEE. The CDR3 spans 15 residues. Trimming stripped 3 bases from V and 0 bases from J, with 12 bases between. The DNA of the CDR3 is TGTGCCAGCAGCGCGAGACTACAGGCTAACTATGGCTACACCTTC. Its translation is CASSARLQANYGYTF.

This chain connects TRBV6-5 to TRBJ1-1, with D perhaps matching TRBD1 (5 bases). CDR3 size: 13 residues. In germline, CDR1 is MNHEY, CDR2 SVGAGI. V was trimmed by 2 bases and J by 8 bases, leaving 12 bases between them. CDR3 residues: CASSYTPWTEAFF. The CDR3 DNA sequence: TGTGCCAGCAGTTACACCCCTTGGACAGAAGCTTTCTTT.

The chain joins TRBV19 to TRBJ1-1, with 7 positions matching TRBD1. The V gene's germline CDR1 is LNHDA and CDR2 SQIVND (reference sequence). V was pared by 7 bases and J by 4 bases, with 6 bases of the junction left unmatched. This CDR3 region has 13 residues. The chain's CDR3 is CASTIGTATEAFF. The CDR3 DNA reads TGTGCCAGTACCATAGGGACAGCCACTGAAGCTTTCTTT.

V is TRBV6-1 and J is TRBJ1-1; tentatively, D is TRBD1 (5 bases). V was pared by 0 bases and J by 4 bases, with 9 bases between. The CDR3 covers 14 residues. The germline CDR1 and CDR2 sequences are MNHNS and SASEGT. The CDR3 loop reads CASSEAGQGTEAFF. CDR3 nucleotide sequence: TGTGCCAGCAGTGAAGCAGGGCAGGGCACTGAAGCTTTCTTT.

This chain connects TRBV12-3 or TRBV12-4 to TRBJ1-2, with unresolved D. The CDR3 is 13 residues long. V was trimmed by 7 bases and J by 4 bases, leaving 13 bases between them. In DNA, the CDR3 is TGTGCCAGCACCGTCCGGGTGGGCTATGGCTACACCTTC. Translation gives CASTVRVGYGYTF.

V usage is TRBV5-6 and J usage is TRBJ1-2; TRBD1 aligns across 7 bases. CDR1 and CDR2 (germline): SGHDT, YYEEEE. Trimming at V came to 2 bases and at J to 8 bases, leaving 6 bases not matched to a gene. This CDR3 contains 13 residues. The CDR3 DNA reads as TGTGCCAGCAGCTTTCAGGGGGTGGAAGGCTACACCTTC. The encoded protein is CASSFQGVEGYTF.

The chain employs TRBV27 and TRBJ1-5; D is ambiguous. CDR1 is MNHEY, CDR2 SMNVEV, per germline (reference sequence). Trimming shortened V by 8 bases and J by 0 bases, and 5 bases separated the two germline ends. This CDR3 is 12 amino acids long. The CDR3 DNA reads TGTGCCAGCGGTAATAGCAATCAGCCCCAGCATTTT. The encoded protein is CASGNSNQPQHF.

The chain employs TRBV3-1 (or the pseudogene TRBV3-2) and TRBJ1-2; TRBD1 is a possible D gene (6 bases). V gave up 1 base and J gave up 8 bases, with 17 bases separating them. Germline V gene data show CDR1 as LGHDT and CDR2 as YNNKEL (reference sequence). The CDR3 contains 15 residues. In DNA form, the CDR3 reads TGTGCCAGCAGCCAAGTAGTAAGAGGGACACAAGGCTACACCTTC. Translation gives CASSQVVRGTQGYTF.

The gene calls are TRBV18 and TRBJ2-1; D is possibly TRBD1 (6 bases). This CDR3 is 11 amino acids long. Germline V gene sequence: CDR1 KGHSH, CDR2 LQKENI. Trimming left V 6 bases short and J 12 bases short, with 12 bases between. The CDR3 protein is CASSQGRGQFF. CDR3 DNA: TGTGCCAGCTCCCAGGGGAGAGGGCAGTTCTTC.

This clone has a single count. V and J are TRBV27 and TRBJ2-1; 8 bases agree with TRBD1. CDR3 length: 15 residues. The V segment lost 6 bases and the J segment 7 bases; nucleotides outside the gene matches: 11. The germline V gene encodes CDR1 MNHEY and CDR2 SMNVEV (reference sequence). The CDR3 coding sequence is TGTGCCAGCAGGCCCACAGGGGGTCGCTTGAATGAGCAGTTCTTC. It codes for CASRPTGGRLNEQFF.

V usage is TRBV7-9 and J usage is TRBJ2-2, with TRBD2 matching over 9 bases. CDR1 and CDR2 (germline): SEHNR, FQNEAQ (reference sequence). Trimming cost V 3 bases and J 7 bases; bases outside gene matches: 9. CDR3 size: 16 residues. The chain's CDR3 is CASSFKRGDWNGELFF. The DNA for the CDR3 is TGTGCCAGCAGCTTCAAGCGGGGGGATTGGAACGGGGAGCTGTTTTTT.

The chain couples TRBV12-3 or TRBV12-4 to TRBJ2-5; D gene uncertain. The CDR3 contains 12 residues. V was clipped by 5 bases and J by 5 bases, with 9 bases between them. The chain's CDR3 is CASSLERETQYF. CDR3 nucleotides: TGTGCCAGCAGTCTGGAAAGGGAGACCCAGTACTTC.

The gene calls are TRBV3-1 (or the pseudogene TRBV3-2) and TRBJ1-6; D may be TRBD1 (6 bases). The CDR3 has 16 amino acids. V lost 4 bases and J lost 10, with 20 bases in between. Germline CDR1 LGHDT, CDR2 YNNKEL (reference sequence). The CDR3 loop reads CASSPTGTFQKSPLHF. CDR3 sequence (DNA): TGTGCCAGCAGCCCCACCGGGACATTTCAAAAATCACCCCTCCACTTT.

This chain uses TRBV6-4 with TRBJ2-5; the D is unclear. The germline CDR1 and CDR2 sequences are MRHNA and SNTAGT. Between the trimmed V and J ends, which lost 1 base and 8 bases, there was a span of 8 bases. The CDR3 is made up of 12 amino acids. CDR3 in amino acids: CASSDFWGTQYF. The CDR3 region has the DNA TGTGCCAGCAGTGACTTCTGGGGAACCCAGTACTTC.

This clone was seen only once. The genes are TRBV29-1 and TRBJ2-7, with D maybe TRBD1 (6 bases). There are 12 residues in the CDR3. CDR1 SQVTM and CDR2 ANQGSEA come from the germline V gene. Trimming pared 4 bases from V and 3 bases from J, leaving 10 bases between. The CDR3 DNA follows: TGCAGCGTTGGCCTACAGGGCTACGAGCAGTACTTC. Translating gives CSVGLQGYEQYF.

This chain connects TRBV20-1 to TRBJ2-5; D is uncertain. Germline V CDR1 and CDR2: DFQATT, SNEGSKA (reference sequence). V dropped 7 bases and J dropped 5 bases, with 8 bases sitting between them. This CDR3 spans 10 amino acids. The CDR3 protein is CSVLGETQYF. CDR3 sequence (DNA): TGCAGTGTTCTCGGGGAGACCCAGTACTTC.

The chain links TRBV28 to TRBJ2-7; the match to TRBD1 covers 10 bases. This CDR3 has 14 amino acids. V lost 2 bases to trimming and J lost 5 bases; unmatched junction nucleotides: 3. In germline, CDR1 is MDHEN, CDR2 SYDVKM. The CDR3 loop reads CASSLGDRGDEQYV. The CDR3 DNA follows: TGTGCCAGCAGTTTAGGGGACAGGGGTGACGAGCAGTACGTC.

The chain joins TRBV2 to TRBJ2-2; D remains ambiguous. CDR3 length: 16 amino acids. Germline CDR1 SNHLY, CDR2 FYNNEI. V shed 1 base and J shed 2 bases, with 11 bases lying between them. The CDR3 region has the DNA TGTGCCAGCAGTGAAGAAGACGCGCGAAACACCGGGGAGCTGTTTTTT. Translation: CASSEEDARNTGELFF.

This clone was detected once. The V gene is TRBV5-1, the J gene TRBJ1-4; perhaps TRBD1 as D (5 bases). Germline loops: CDR1 SGHRS, CDR2 YFSETQ. Trimming pared 4 bases from V and 6 bases from J, leaving 13 bases between. The CDR3 runs to 14 residues. Written as DNA, the CDR3 is TGCGCCAGCAGCCTCCTAGGGGCCGATGAAAAACTGTTTTTT. It is translated as CASSLLGADEKLFF.

The chain employs TRBV19 and TRBJ2-1; the D is unclear. The V and J ends lost 5 bases and 5 bases respectively, with 10 bases between them. The CDR3 is 13 amino acids. In germline, CDR1 is LNHDA, CDR2 SQIVND (reference sequence). The chain's CDR3 is CASSAPINNEQFF. CDR3 DNA sequence: TGTGCCAGTAGTGCCCCGATTAACAATGAGCAGTTCTTC.